This T cell receptor beta chain was captured by sequencing in a study of beta chain features in type 1 diabetes. Whole-study results and caveats: No resolution was reached here on whether HLA type influences TCRB rearrangement.

The J segment lost 5 bases and the V segment lost 3 bases, leaving 2 bases of the junction unmatched. CDR1 SGHTA and CDR2 FQGTGA come from the germline V gene. The length of the CDR3 is 16 residues. The sequenced template was cDNA made from the entire isolated RNA. For naive, central memory and regulatory T cell samples, reads averaged roughly 3.7 million. Libraries were prepared by immunoSEQ multiplex PCR; TCRdb keeps only in-frame clonotypes and omits some of them. This repertoire shows around 200,000 clones, around an eighth found once; its top ten account for 0.5% to 0.75%. Blood was drawn once from each donor into heparinised tubes. The draws averaged roughly 120 mL. By way of CD45RO/CCR7/CD25/CD127/CD95/CD27, the CD4+ regulatory, stem cell-like memory, central memory and naive cells were sorted. A few counts support this clone. Its specificity is unknown.

The chain recombines TRBV7-3 with TRBJ2-3; 16 nucleotides line up with TRBD2. Sequenced sample: central memory CD4+ T cells from blood. The receptor's source is a woman aged 18-29 years in good health. CDR3 protein: CASSLGLAGGQDTQYF. Here the CDR3 DNA reads TGTGCCAGCAGCTTGGGACTAGCGGGAGGGCAAGATACGCAGTATTTT.